The 14 T cell receptor beta chains below were found in one sample sequenced in a study of blood T cell repertoires in COVID-19. Some clones are missing from TCRdb's copy, which holds only in-frame ones; the method was immunoSEQ multiplex PCR. Of about 160,000 clones in the sample, 87% were seen once. The sequencing sample was made of peripheral blood. These receptors were collected from a woman aged 70-85 years with COVID-19, enrolled during active disease.

The chain recombines TRBV28 with TRBJ2-7, with TRBD2 matching over 11 bases. The germline V gene has CDR1 MDHEN and CDR2 SYDVKM. This CDR3 is 14 amino acids long. Losses at the gene ends were 7 bases for V and 3 bases for J; bases not matched to a gene: 5. CDR3 amino acids: CASTDTSGGYEQYF. Here the CDR3 DNA reads TGTGCCAGCACCGACACTAGCGGGGGCTACGAGCAGTACTTC.

The rearrangement uses TRBV11-2 and TRBJ2-3; D perhaps matches TRBD1 (6 bases). V was clipped by 1 base and J by 5 bases, with 10 bases between them. The CDR3 has 14 residues. In germline, CDR1 is SGHAT, CDR2 FQNNGV. The CDR3 DNA sequence: TGTGCCAGCAGCTTAGCTTCAGGGGTAGATACGCAGTATTTT. This codes for CASSLASGVDTQYF.

The count of this clone is one. The chain recombines TRBV27 with TRBJ2-5; 7 nucleotides line up with TRBD2. This CDR3 comprises 16 residues. V lost 2 bases, J lost 4 bases, and 10 bases stayed unmatched. The V gene's germline CDR1 is MNHEY and CDR2 SMNVEV (reference sequence). The CDR3 loop reads CASSLRRLGGGETQYF. In DNA form, the CDR3 reads TGTGCCAGCAGTTTACGGCGACTTGGGGGGGGAGAGACCCAGTACTTC.

The V and J genes are TRBV3-1 (or the pseudogene TRBV3-2) and TRBJ1-1, with D perhaps matching TRBD1 (5 bases). Trimming stripped 4 bases from V and 0 bases from J, with 12 bases between. Germline V gene sequence: CDR1 LGHDT, CDR2 YNNKEL (reference sequence). CDR3 length: 15 residues. The CDR3 DNA follows: TGTGCCAGCAGCCGAGGGACTGACGTGAACACTGAAGCTTTCTTT. Translated: CASSRGTDVNTEAFF.

The rearrangement uses TRBV5-1 and TRBJ1-4; TRBD1 might be the D (6 bases). Trimming cost V 5 bases and J 10 bases, with 15 bases left between them. Germline V CDR1 and CDR2: SGHRS, YFSETQ. CDR3 length equals 13 residues. The CDR3 DNA reads as TGCGCCAGCAGTCGGGGGGGCGACGGAAAACTGTTTTTT. As protein: CASSRGGDGKLFF.

The chain employs TRBV28 and TRBJ1-6, with D perhaps TRBD1 (5 bases). Germline-derived CDR1 and CDR2 are MDHEN and SYDVKM. The CDR3 is 15 residues long. Trimming shortened V by 7 bases and J by 1 base, and 11 bases separated the two germline ends. CDR3 sequence reads: CASTGGRSYNSPLHF. The CDR3 DNA reads TGTGCCAGCACCGGGGGGAGGTCCTATAATTCACCCCTCCACTTT. The whole variable domain, remainder taken from reference TRBV28 and TRBJ1-6, is DVKVTQSSRYLVKRTGEKVFLECVQDMDHENMFWYRQDPGLGLRLIYFSYDVKMKEKGDIPEGYSVSREKKERFSLILESASTNQTSMYLCASTGGRSYNSPLHFGNGTRLTVT.

The rearrangement uses TRBV5-4 and TRBJ1-2; TRBD1 agrees at 7 bases. Germline V gives CDR1 SGHNT, CDR2 YYREEE (reference sequence). The CDR3 has 17 amino acids. The ends lost 2 bases at V and 2 bases at J; junction bases unmatched: 12. This CDR3 is CASSFGSRQGANYGYTF. The CDR3 nucleotides are TGTGCCAGCAGCTTCGGCAGTCGACAGGGAGCCAACTATGGCTACACCTTC.

A single count supports this clone. The J gene is TRBJ1-3, the V gene TRBV20-1; D uncertain. V lost 0 bases and J 9 bases, leaving 6 bases between the germline ends. The CDR3 is made up of 11 amino acids. The germline CDR1 and CDR2 sequences are DFQATT and SNEGSKA (reference sequence). In DNA form, the CDR3 reads TGCAGTGCTAGAGATCGGGGCACCATATATTTT. It specifies CSARDRGTIYF.

The J gene is TRBJ2-7, the V gene TRBV27; TRBD1 is a possible D gene (5 bases). V lost 3 bases and J lost 2, with 11 bases in between. In germline, CDR1 is MNHEY, CDR2 SMNVEV (reference sequence). This CDR3 has 14 residues. CDR3 residues: CASSFVPGPYEQYF. CDR3 DNA: TGTGCCAGCAGTTTCGTGCCAGGGCCCTACGAGCAGTACTTC.

The V and J genes are TRBV19 and TRBJ2-2; D is unresolved. CDR1 is LNHDA, CDR2 SQIVND, per germline (reference sequence). The V gene lost 4 bases and the J gene lost 0 bases, with 12 bases spanning the gap. The CDR3 runs 16 residues. CDR3 protein: CASSTPGSPNTGELFF. The CDR3 coding sequence is TGTGCCAGTAGTACTCCCGGGTCCCCGAACACCGGGGAGCTGTTTTTT.

The rearrangement links TRBV7-6 to TRBJ1-3; the match to TRBD1 covers 7 bases. Germline CDR1 reads SGHVS; CDR2 reads FNYEAQ. V lost 2 bases, J lost 3 bases, and 7 bases stayed unmatched. There are 16 residues in the CDR3. The CDR3 DNA reads TGTGCCAGCAGCTTAAGAGGGGGCAGTAGTGGAAACACCATATATTTT. Its protein is CASSLRGGSSGNTIYF.

The chain has TRBV2 and TRBJ2-7; TRBD1 might be the D (5 bases). Germline values: CDR1 SNHLY, CDR2 FYNNEI. The V gene lost 3 bases and the J gene lost 5 bases, with 11 bases spanning the gap. The CDR3 has 13 amino acids. The CDR3 sequence: CASSDRATHEQYF. The CDR3, as DNA: TGTGCCAGCAGTGACAGGGCCACCCACGAGCAGTACTTC.

This chain joins TRBV5-1 and TRBJ2-7; 12 positions agree with TRBD2. Germline V CDR1 and CDR2: SGHRS, YFSETQ. After removal of 0 bases from V and 6 bases from J, the junction contained 1 base not matched to a gene. The CDR3 sequence is 14 residues long. CDR3 in amino acids: CASSLGLAGAEQYF. The CDR3 nucleotides are TGCGCCAGCAGCTTGGGACTAGCGGGGGCCGAGCAGTACTTC.

This clone appeared once. This CDR3 reads CASRRTGRDTQYF. CDR3 bases: TGTGCCAGCAGGAGGACAGGGCGGGATACGCAGTATTTT. V is TRBV5-6 and J is TRBJ2-3; 8 positions agree with TRBD1. The V segment lost 5 bases and the J segment 6 bases; nucleotides outside the gene matches: 5. CDR3 length: 13 amino acids. CDR1 and CDR2 from the germline V gene are SGHDT and YYEEEE.